This T cell receptor (beta chain) was profiled in a study of T cell repertoires in cytomegalovirus infection (dated by TCRdb to about 2019). Regarding the complete study: Alongside well-studied HLA-B-restricted epitopes, the peptide stimulations were aimed at recently identified HLA-C-restricted CMV epitopes, whose presentation resists viral immunomodulation. Donor HLA type was relevant to the analysis, because carriage of CMV infection together with the matching HLA type was indicated by public TCR beta signatures. On the study overall, not on this receptor specifically: The ex vivo response was dominated by HLA-C-restricted CMV-specific TCR beta clonotypes, which also provided the single most frequent clonotype in two of eight donors. Carriers of CMV infection plus the relevant HLA type were discriminated by the cumulative frequency of public TCR beta family members in the study cohort and in an independent roughly 400-donor cohort.

The CDR3 holds 15 amino acids from the cysteine to the phenylalanine. The sequence is cut down to CDR3 DNA, 45 bases in frame from base 1. Based on the germline V gene, the CDR1 and CDR2 sequences are SGHVS and FNYEAQ. Sequencer: Illumina HiSeq 1500. TCRdb's own reprocessing of the public reads used fastp at Q25 and MiXCR and kept productive beta chains. Rows are unified per CDR3 protein, each entry keeping the most common DNA and genes. For this sample there are around 900,000 distinct CDR3 sequences; roughly 31% appear just once. The top ten constitute around 15% of the sample. A word on this clonotype: It lacks a known antigen. The junction departs from germline at one end; a sequencing error may be responsible.

This specimen's treatment or condition label, per the study, means: in vitro stimulation with specific CMV peptide epitopes to enrich CMV-specific T cells. The source of this sequence is a human donor in good health (CMV status not recorded). Some clones in this sample may be carry-over from other donors' samples. The chain uses TRBV7-6 and TRBJ1-4; matching of 5 bases hints at TRBD1 as the D gene. Material: cultured CD8+ T cells from PBMCs, obtained from culture after CMV antigen stimulation. The CDR3 region: CASSPGPVPNEKLFF. The nucleotides are TGTGCTAGCAGCCCGGGGCCGGTCCCAAATGAAAAACTGTTTTTT.